The 14 T cell receptor beta chains given below trace back to one sample, sequenced in a study of regulatory T cells in long-lasting Graves disease. With iRepertoire HTBI primers and Arm-PCR of CDR3 regions, TCR beta libraries were built. One entry per CDR3 protein results from TCRdb running MiXCR on the multiplex PCR reads. The table has 350,000 to 450,000 distinct CDR3 sequences, 15% seen once. The time point denotes: newly diagnosed GD, antithyroid drugs for less than 3 months. The TCR library was prepared using RNA isolated from PBMCs. The data were also submitted as part of a second study, on T cells in Graves' hyperthyroidism and ophthalmopathy.

Sequencing was performed on peripheral blood mononuclear cells (PBMCs), taken at new diagnosis, from a patient treated with antithyroid drugs. All receptors come from a woman aged 30 to 39 with Graves disease.

J is TRBJ1-1 and V is TRBV10-3; D might be TRBD1 (5 bases). From germline, CDR1 is ENHRY and CDR2 SYGVKD. The CDR3 has 12 residues. Trimming took 11 bases from V and 1 from J, leaving 11 bases between them. The chain's CDR3 is CAVSRENTEAFF. Here the CDR3 DNA reads TGTGCCGTCTCCAGGGAGAACACTGAAGCTTTCTTT.

This clonotype was detected ten times or more. V and J are TRBV10-3 and TRBJ1-4; D gene unclear. The V end lost 0 bases, the J end lost 8 bases, and 16 bases lay between the germline ends. Germline CDR1 ENHRY, CDR2 SYGVKD. The CDR3 length is 16 residues. CDR3 in amino acids: CAISESGRRGGEKLFF. In DNA, the CDR3 is TGTGCCATCAGTGAGTCTGGACGGCGGGGTGGAGAAAAACTGTTTTTT.

This clonotype was recorded at least ten times. The J gene is TRBJ2-2, the V gene TRBV12-3 or TRBV12-4; possibly TRBD2 for D (6 bases). The V end lost 6 bases, the J end lost 4 bases, and 9 bases lay between the germline ends. The CDR3 has 13 amino acids. DNA of the CDR3: TGTGCCAGCAGGAATAGCGGCACCGGGGAGCTGTTTTTT. It specifies CASRNSGTGELFF.

This clonotype was seen ten or more times. V is TRBV7-2 and J is TRBJ2-3; no reliable D call. With 5 bases removed from V and 5 bases from J, the gap between germline ends came to 11 bases. Germline V gives CDR1 SGHTA, CDR2 FQGNSA. The CDR3 is made up of 13 amino acids. CDR3 nucleotides: TGTGCCAGCAGCCCGTTAGCCGGAGATACGCAGTATTTT. Its translation is CASSPLAGDTQYF.

This clonotype was recorded at least ten times. This chain connects TRBV7-2 to TRBJ2-3, with 7 bases identical to TRBD2. From germline, CDR1 is SGHTA and CDR2 FQGNSA. V dropped 3 bases and J dropped 2; count of bases not matched to a gene: 5. This CDR3 contains 15 residues. The CDR3 DNA reads TGTGCCAGCAGCTTGCGGGGGAGGTTCACAGATACGCAGTATTTT. Protein product: CASSLRGRFTDTQYF.

Written as DNA, the CDR3 is TGTGCCAGCAGTTACCTTAGCGTGGGGTCCTACAATGAGCAGTTCTTC. This translates into CASSYLSVGSYNEQFF. This chain connects TRBV6-9 to TRBJ2-1; TRBD2 is a possible D gene (5 bases). Germline CDR1 is MNHGY and CDR2 is SVAAGI. Trimming shortened V by 3 bases and J by 1 base, and 13 bases separated the two germline ends. The CDR3 covers 16 residues.

The chain links TRBV12-3 or TRBV12-4 to TRBJ2-1, with TRBD2 identical over 8 bases. This CDR3 is 18 amino acids long. The V and J ends lost 7 bases and 5 bases, in that order; junction bases with no gene match: 19. In DNA form, the CDR3 reads TGTGCCAGCACCTCGGGACGAGCGGGAGAGGGGGGAAACAATGAGCAGTTCTTC. Translated, it gives CASTSGRAGEGGNNEQFF.

This clonotype was recorded a few times. This rearrangement joins TRBV5-1 to TRBJ2-2; 11 bases match TRBD2. With V trimmed by 4 bases and J by 2 bases, 10 bases remained unmatched. This CDR3 is built from 18 residues. Germline V gives CDR1 SGHRS, CDR2 YFSETQ. For the CDR3, the DNA is TGCGCCAGCAGCCCCAAAGCCCTAGCGGGAGGCAACACCGGGGAGCTGTTTTTT. Translating it yields CASSPKALAGGNTGELFF.

This clonotype has only a few counts. V usage is TRBV24-1 and J usage is TRBJ1-6, with D perhaps matching TRBD1 (5 bases). Germline loops: CDR1 KGHDR, CDR2 SFDVKD. Trimming cost V 12 bases and J 5 bases, with 16 bases left between them. The CDR3 sequence is 14 residues long. CDR3 nucleotide sequence: TGTGCCGCCTCCGGGACCGCTCATAATTCACCCCTCCACTTT. Translating it yields CAASGTAHNSPLHF.

This clonotype is a singleton in its sample. This chain uses TRBV5-1 with TRBJ2-2, with TRBD2 matching 10 bases. The CDR3 covers 16 residues. With V trimmed by 0 bases and J by 8 bases, 7 bases remained unmatched. The germline CDR1 and CDR2 sequences are SGHRS and YFSETQ. CDR3 coding DNA: TGCGCCAGCAGCTTGGAACTAGCGGGGCTAACGGGGGAGCTGTTTTTT. Translation: CASSLELAGLTGELFF.

This clonotype was seen a few times. The rearrangement uses TRBV7-9 and TRBJ2-2; D not certain. Germline V gives CDR1 SEHNR, CDR2 FQNEAQ (reference sequence). The CDR3 has 13 amino acids. V was shortened by 4 bases and J by 10 bases, with 13 bases between the two germline ends. CDR3 bases: TGTGCCAGCAGCTCAAAGGAGACCCTGGAGCTGTTTTTT. Translated: CASSSKETLELFF.

As for this clonotype: A much larger clone differs from this one at a single base, so this may be a read error. The chain has TRBV30 and TRBJ2-1, with D perhaps TRBD1 or TRBD2 (5 bases each). The CDR3 length is 14 residues. In germline, CDR1 is GTSNPN, CDR2 SVGIG (reference sequence). Trimming took off 6 bases at V and 2 bases at J, with 14 bases between the two ends. CDR3 residues: CACLGTHAYNEQFF. The DNA of the CDR3 is TGTGCCTGTCTCGGGACCCACGCCTACAATGAGCAGTTCTTC.

This clonotype was counted once. It is likely a read error, because the conserved phenylalanine at the end of the CDR3 is missing. V usage is TRBV5-5 and J usage is TRBJ2-1; 8 bases are a match to TRBD1. Germline V gene lookup returns CDR1 SGHKS and CDR2 YYEKEE (reference sequence). This CDR3 spans 15 amino acids. After removal of 4 bases from V and 3 bases from J, the junction contained 6 bases not matched to a gene. The CDR3 bases are TGTGCCAGCAGCCGAGGACAGGGCGACTACAATGAGCAGTTCCTC. Translating gives CASSRGQGDYNEQFL.

This clonotype showed up just a few times. CDR3 DNA sequence: TGTGCCAGCATCTCGGGACTTCACACGTTCTTC. Protein: CASISGLHTFF. J is TRBJ2-1 and V is TRBV25-1, with a possible D match to TRBD2 (6 bases). The CDR3 is 11 amino acids. V gave up 7 bases and J gave up 15 bases, with 16 bases separating them. CDR1 is MGHDK and CDR2 is SYGVNS in the germline V gene.